A selection of T cell receptor beta chains follows, all from one sample in a study of blood T cell repertoires in COVID-19. Assay used: immunoSEQ multiplex PCR; TCRdb lists only in-frame clones, some missing. The data hold 110,000 to 150,000 clones, with 84% observed a single time. Sequenced sample: PBMCs or T cells enriched from blood (not recorded which). These receptors were collected from a man aged 40-50 years with acute COVID-19. CDR3s include the opening cysteine and the closing phenylalanine or tryptophan. The D gene is left open where the match is weak. Some rows mark clone size as missing; the rest say once, few, many or name a class of expanded clone.

J gene,D gene,V gene,clone size,CDR3 protein,CDR3 DNA
TRBJ1-1,NA,TRBV14,NA,CASSPGGAYTEAFF,TGTGCCAGCAGCCCTGGGGGGGCATACACTGAAGCTTTCTTT
TRBJ1-2,NA,TRBV5-1,NA,CASSLEGPFHTF,TGCGCCAGCAGCTTGGAGGGGCCGTTTCACACCTTC
TRBJ1-3,NA,TRBV7-2,NA,CATKAVNSGNTIYF,TGTGCCACGAAAGCCGTTAACTCTGGAAACACCATATATTTT
TRBJ2-6,TRBD1,TRBV18,NA,CASSGQGRSGANVLTF,TGTGCCAGCTCGGGACAGGGTCGCTCTGGGGCCAACGTCCTGACTTTC
TRBJ2-2,NA,TRBV19,NA,CASSWSGKDGELFF,TGTGCCAGTAGTTGGTCGGGGAAAGACGGGGAGCTGTTTTTT
TRBJ2-1,TRBD1,TRBV20-1,once,CRGQGYNEQFF,TGCAGGGGACAGGGGTACAATGAGCAGTTCTTC
TRBJ2-7,NA,TRBV28,few,CASPQGWNYEQYF,TGTGCCAGCCCTCAGGGATGGAACTACGAGCAGTACTTC
TRBJ1-2,TRBD1,TRBV5-4,once,CASSGGQGARGGYTF,TGTGCCAGCAGCGGGGGACAGGGGGCGCGCGGAGGCTACACCTTC
TRBJ2-3,NA,TRBV19,NA,CASSITDLRTDTQYF,TGTGCCAGTAGTATAACGGACTTACGCACAGATACGCAGTATTTT
TRBJ1-2,NA,TRBV4-1,NA,CASSQDGVNVVVSNYGYTF,TGCGCCAGCAGCCAAGATGGAGTAAATGTGGTGGTTTCGAACTATGGCTACACCTTC
TRBJ2-3,TRBD1,TRBV28,NA,CASSLYRGRTDTQYF,TGTGCCAGCAGTTTGTACAGGGGCCGCACAGATACGCAGTATTTT
TRBJ1-3,TRBD1,TRBV11-3,NA,CASSSGTAGNTIYF,TGTGCCAGCAGCTCAGGGACAGCTGGAAACACCATATATTTT
TRBJ2-1,TRBD2,TRBV11-3,NA,CASSRGGIDNEQFF,TGTGCCAGCAGCCGGGGGGGTATTGATAATGAGCAGTTCTTC
TRBJ2-7,NA,TRBV7-8,NA,CASREGGSNYYEQYF,TGTGCCAGCAGAGAAGGGGGAAGTAATTACTACGAGCAGTACTTC
TRBJ2-7,NA,TRBV5-4,NA,CASSLDRRSYEQYF,TGTGCCAGCAGCCTCGACAGGCGTTCCTACGAGCAGTACTTC
TRBJ1-1,TRBD1,TRBV6-5,NA,CASSGQGNTEAFF,TGTGCCAGCAGCGGACAGGGGAACACTGAAGCTTTCTTT
TRBJ2-7,TRBD2,TRBV6-5,NA,CASCPGGVSEQYF,TGTGCCAGCTGCCCGGGAGGGGTTTCCGAGCAGTACTTC
TRBJ2-1,TRBD1,TRBV27,NA,CASSDRGPLNEQFF,TGTGCCAGCAGTGACAGGGGGCCCCTCAATGAGCAGTTCTTC
TRBJ2-1,TRBD2,TRBV7-6,NA,CASSSRASGPNEQFF,TGTGCCAGCAGCTCCCGCGCTAGCGGGCCCAATGAGCAGTTCTTC
TRBJ2-7,TRBD1,TRBV11-3,NA,CASSFGTGDSEQYF,TGTGCCAGCAGCTTCGGGACAGGGGACTCCGAGCAGTACTTC
TRBJ2-1,TRBD2,TRBV7-6,NA,CASSPEASGRRTYNEQFF,TGTGCCAGCAGCCCGGAGGCTAGCGGGAGACGTACCTACAATGAGCAGTTCTTC
TRBJ2-5,NA,TRBV7-2,NA,CASSLSERVRWYF,TGTGCCAGCAGCTTATCTGAGCGTGTTAGGTGGTACTTC
TRBJ1-5,TRBD1,TRBV29-1,NA,CSVGGQEDQPQHF,TGCAGCGTTGGAGGACAGGAAGATCAGCCCCAGCATTTT
TRBJ1-4,TRBD1,TRBV2,NA,CASSPTGGREKLFF,TGTGCCAGCAGTCCCACAGGGGGCCGGGAAAAACTGTTTTTT
TRBJ1-1,NA,TRBV5-4,NA,CASSPGLTSEAFF,TGTGCCAGCAGCCCGGGACTCACATCAGAAGCTTTCTTT
TRBJ2-7,TRBD2,TRBV9,NA,CASSWTSGDEQYF,TGTGCCAGCAGCTGGACTAGCGGGGACGAGCAGTACTTC
TRBJ2-6,NA,TRBV11-2,once,CASSLGPRASGANVLTF,TGTGCCAGCAGCCTCGGGCCGAGGGCCTCTGGGGCCAACGTCCTGACTTTC
TRBJ1-5,TRBD1,TRBV3-1/TRBV3-2,NA,CASSQERQGTQHF,TGTGCCAGCAGCCAAGAGCGACAGGGGACCCAGCATTTT
TRBJ2-7,TRBD2,TRBV28,NA,CASRSLSGTSVYEQYF,TGTGCCAGCAGATCCCTATCCGGGACTAGCGTGTACGAGCAGTACTTC
TRBJ1-1,TRBD1,TRBV2,NA,CASSKIKGAGTEAFF,TGTGCCAGCAGTAAAATAAAGGGGGCTGGAACTGAAGCTTTCTTT
TRBJ2-1,TRBD2,TRBV24-1,NA,CATSDPVVGRAGNEQFF,TGTGCCACCAGTGATCCCGTTGTCGGGAGGGCTGGGAATGAGCAGTTCTTC
TRBJ1-5,TRBD1,TRBV6-2/TRBV6-3,NA,CASSYTPGQLPNQPQHF,TGTGCCAGCAGTTACACCCCGGGACAGTTACCCAATCAGCCCCAGCATTTT
TRBJ2-2,NA,TRBV6-5,NA,CASRDTNTGELFF,TGTGCCAGTAGGGACACAAACACCGGGGAGCTGTTTTTT
TRBJ1-2,NA,TRBV10-3,NA,CAISELQANYGYTF,TGTGCCATCAGTGAGTTACAGGCGAACTATGGCTACACCTTC
TRBJ2-1,TRBD2,TRBV9,NA,CASSVASGTNNEQFF,TGTGCCAGCAGCGTAGCTAGCGGGACCAACAATGAGCAGTTCTTC
TRBJ2-7,TRBD2,TRBV2,NA,CATATSGDTYEQYF,TGTGCCACCGCGACTAGCGGGGATACCTACGAGCAGTACTTC